The present entry profiles one T cell receptor beta chain with its context. The antigen it recognizes is unknown. Base qualities are not recorded, but no much larger clone differs from it by a single base. The germline ends are 18 bases apart after V is trimmed by 2 bases and J by 7 bases. CDR1 and CDR2, looked up from the germline V gene, are MNHNS and SASEGT. The CDR3 covers 15 residues, taking in both the cysteine and the phenylalanine. The read is trimmed to its CDR3 DNA, 45 bases read in frame from base 1. The cohort comprised 550 to 700 healthy bone marrow donors. All cohort members were sampled while nominally healthy, although unrecorded immune exposures were likely present. The donor was CMV seropositive and belonged to the group of a few hundred seropositive cohort members. A peripheral blood sample was provided by each donor, and peripheral blood mononuclear cells were used for TCR beta sequencing. Genomic DNA extraction from the blood cell samples was performed with the Qiagen DNeasy Blood Extraction Kit.

The protocol used for the library was the immunoSEQ multiplex PCR assay. For the multiplex PCR, a mixture combining 60 forward primers for TCR Vbeta segments and 13 reverse primers for TCR Jbeta segments was used. The CDR3 region of rearranged TCR beta genes was amplified from genomic DNA by a multiplex PCR assay. On the Illumina HiSeq System, the amplified TCR beta libraries were sequenced as 87-base-pair reads. As for the original processing: Across the 700 or so repertoires, a later analysis counted 80 million or so unique TCR beta chains, approximately 12 million of which were shared by at least two donors. Raw reads were error-corrected and collapsed into unique sequences by a nearest-neighbor algorithm in which closely related sequences were merged to remove PCR and sequencing errors. To assign V, D and J gene segments, CDR3 sequences were aligned to IMGT reference sequences. For a sequence to be retained, at least a six-nucleotide match to both a V gene segment and a J gene segment was required. A rearrangement was called productive if the CDR3 had no stop codons and remained in frame with V and J, and every other rearrangement was called non-productive. CDR3 was defined by IMGT convention, running from the second conserved V-encoded cysteine to the conserved J-encoded phenylalanine. Sequences without an unambiguous match to a single V gene segment were excluded from the earlier analysis of about 600 of the donors. An earlier analysis of a few hundred of the donors classified V segments as functional when productive rearrangements were above 56.7% and as segregating when the standard deviation between donors was above 5%. To diagnose cytomegalovirus status from the catalog of TCR beta chain sequences, a statistical classification framework was built. In a later analysis, TCR nucleotide sequences were compared against IMGT/GENE-DB human TR gene sequences so that V and J genes could be assigned. A later analysis assigned CDR3 sequences and most-parsimonious VDJ recombination scenarios with the TCRdist pipeline. In a later analysis, every TCR beta chain was defined by the combination of its CDR3 amino acid sequence and its V-gene family, and reads without a unique V-gene family were dropped. A later analysis removed 500 to 650 highly shared, low-generation-probability nucleotide sequences to deal with suspected cross-contamination and a sequencing artifact. In a later analysis, a clonal expansion index for each public chain was calculated from normalized within-repertoire ranks of inferred template counts. In a later analysis, generation probabilities were computed using a VDJ recombination model fitted to out-of-frame rearrangements, and the results were checked against IGoR. In a later analysis, hypergeometric tests were used to score TCR-TCR, TCR-HLA and TCR-CMV co-occurrence, with a repertoire-size bias correction applied to TCR pairs. To estimate false discovery rates, a later analysis permuted the HLA or CMV assignments 20 times. In a later analysis, co-occurring TCRs were grouped with DBSCAN, and TCRdist sequence similarity was added when clustering was performed within HLA-allele-positive subsets. Repertoires with fewer than 30,000 or more than 120,000 public chains were left out of co-occurrence clustering, as were four to six repertoires with anomalous nucleotide sharing. TCRdb took over this immuneACCESS table, retaining in-frame rearrangements with V and J assigned. Such tables are incomplete; in checked studies, under half of the missing clones stem from an unresolved V gene, and the remainder is unexplained. The V and J calls and the clone size are those of that table, but D and trimming were determined from the DNA. In all, the sample holds 130,000 or so clones, and approximately 66% of those were seen once. The ten largest clones take up approximately 8.5% of the sample.

These data originate in a study of cytomegalovirus exposure and HLA in healthy donors (dated 2017 in TCRdb). At the level of the whole study: An earlier analysis of more than 550 of the donors reported about 300 Gb of sequence data and 117 million unique TCR beta sequences obtained from 180 million or so T cells. An early release covering roughly 600 HLA-typed donors comprised around 300 gigabases of sequencing data and tens of millions of unique TCR sequences. The genetic ancestry cluster associated with self-reported Caucasian donors included 81% of the roughly 400 genotyped donors. The aim of the study was to test whether cataloging public T cell receptors could identify signatures of past pathogen exposure. Using immunosequencing, the study profiled T cell repertoires from some 670 subjects and related those repertoires to cytomegalovirus serostatus. In addition to the first cohort of 666 subjects, a separate validation cohort of approximately 120 different subjects was used. To predict cytomegalovirus infection status, the study brought together high-throughput TCR immunosequencing, statistical association of individual TCRs with disease status, and machine learning. In a later analysis, previously published TCR beta repertoires from about 670 donors were re-analyzed and high-resolution HLA genotyping was added so that TCR occurrence patterns could be studied. Rather than drawing on any new phenotypic data, the later analysis identified candidate immune exposures from TCR beta sequences and the way those sequences occurred across donors. In an earlier analysis of roughly 540 of the donors, high-throughput TCR beta sequencing was used to judge whether each TCR beta V gene segment behaved as functional or pseudogenic. Alongside the repertoire data, information on donor age, sex, ethnicity and CMV serostatus was compiled. A later genetic analysis took genome-wide SNP genotypes for about 65% of the 666 donors and used that subset as a discovery cohort. All discovery cohort repertoires had been generated on a single sequencing platform. HLA typing included class I and class II loci at four-digit resolution. Typing coverage differed by locus: A, B, C, DRB1 and DQB1 were typed in roughly 629-630 donors, DQA1 in about 550, DPA1 in around 610, and DPB1 in roughly 450. Because of strong linkage in the cohort, a handful of DR-DQ haplotypes were treated as single units for association and clustering. Across around 400 genotyped donors of the cohort, an average of roughly 250,000 unique TCR beta nucleotide sequences per donor were sequenced, and around 19% of those sequences were non-productive.

Results the study describes overall, beyond this receptor: For the cohort, immune exposure information was limited to CMV serostatus. A later genetic analysis reported fewer N-insertions in productive TCRs among donors in an Asian-associated ancestry cluster than the roughly 670-donor mean. The authors suggested that the approach could potentially be generalized to other disease states and immunological phenotypes. A further reported finding was that TCR beta sequences accurately predicted the HLA-A and HLA-B alleles for most subjects in the first cohort. The 87-base-pair reads could not distinguish some IMGT-functional V segments, including TRBV6-2 and TRBV6-3, so those segments were excluded. Several of the top co-occurrence clusters appeared to be linked to parvovirus B19, influenza, CMV and Epstein-Barr virus, according to a later analysis. Correlated functional status among segregating V segments might be attributable to linkage disequilibrium, but an unknown experimental factor could not be ruled out. In vitro tests confirmed that a few of the cytomegalovirus-associated TCR beta chains recognize cytomegalovirus antigens. HLA typing was unavailable for some donors at each locus, so association tests used only the typed subset. Roughly uniform sequencing depth across donors was assumed in presence/absence analyses, although this assumption may not hold. The study listed 150 to 200 TCR beta chains as associated with cytomegalovirus. A later analysis found that TCR association rates varied across HLA loci, with DRB1 alleles showing the most associated TCRs and HLA-C alleles the fewest. An association between a missense DCLRE1C variant and V-gene and J-gene trimming of TCR beta chains was found in a later genetic analysis and replicated in an independent cohort. When HLA alleles, especially DR and DQ, strongly co-occurred, TCR associations were difficult to assign to individual alleles. The classifier was reported to diagnose cytomegalovirus status with high specificity and sensitivity in both the original cohort and the validation cohort. A later analysis found that most CMV-associated TCR beta chains appeared HLA-restricted, with HLA associations seemingly driven largely by CMV exposure. The sequencing pipeline was judged likely to have produced a cluster of highly shared sequence variants as a technical artifact. In an earlier analysis of over 550 of the donors, most TCR beta V segments were observed in productive rearrangements about 87% or about 30% of the time, broadly matching IMGT annotations. Compared with equally common non-associated chains, HLA-associated TCR beta chains in a later analysis were more clonally expanded and had lower generation probabilities. At a false discovery rate of 0.05, a later analysis linked under 20,000 TCR beta sequences to specific HLA alleles. Most TCR sequences were seen in very few donors, while some public TCRs were found in many individuals. The cohort was sequenced for TCR beta chains only, and without alpha or paired-chain data the features that could be detected were limited. The earlier analysis of about 600 of the donors excluded some 15 rarely observed V segments, including chromosome 9 orphons, because counts were too low.

This chain joins TRBV6-1 to TRBJ2-7; TRBD1 could be the D gene, as 6 bases match. The receptor's source is a woman aged 40 to 50 in good health and CMV-seropositive. The sample consisted of PBMCs. The CDR3 protein sequence reads: CASSEWAPGADEQYF. The nucleotide sequence is given as TGTGCCAGCAGTGAATGGGCCCCAGGGGCGGATGAGCAGTACTTC.